This TCR beta chain was captured in a study of naive and memory T cell subsets. This clonotype was detected many times. An equimolar mix of two oligonucleotides served as the beta constant-region primer for TRBC1 and TRBC2. TCRdb re-analysed the UMI-ligation and nested PCR reads in MiXCR, keeping a single row per CDR3 protein. The sample records 84,000 or so distinct CDR3 sequences, 7% being singletons. The trim removed 5 bases at V and 5 bases at J, leaving 2 bases unmatched. CDR3 size: 12 residues. Sequenced: central memory CD4+ T cells from blood. The receptor comes from a human donor in good health. V usage is TRBV12-3 or TRBV12-4 and J usage is TRBJ1-1; 7 bases align to TRBD1. The CDR3: CASSLQGTEAFF. The CDR3 nucleotides read TGTGCCAGCAGTCTACAGGGGACTGAAGCTTTCTTT.